The source of this T cell receptor beta chain is a study of T cell changes during pregnancy in multiple sclerosis. Here immunoSEQ multiplex PCR was the method, and the copy in TCRdb shows in-frame clones only, minus some. The sample lists 73,000 or so clones; less than 95% were seen once. Germline V gene lookup returns CDR1 SGHTA and CDR2 FQGTGA. CDR3 length: 14 amino acids. Trimming pared 2 bases from V and 3 bases from J, leaving 7 bases between. The source of this sequence is a female donor with multiple sclerosis, enrolled in a pregnancy study. The sample consisted of peripheral blood, taken in the second trimester of pregnancy. The chain links TRBV7-3 to TRBJ1-4, with D possibly TRBD1 on 5 matching bases. DNA for the CDR3: TGTGCCAGCAGCTTACAGGGCCCTAATGAAAAACTGTTTTTT. It translates to CASSLQGPNEKLFF. Supplemented by reference TRBV7-3 and TRBJ1-4, the full variable domain reads GAGVSQTPSNKVTEKGKYVELRCDPISGHTALYWYRQSLGQGPEFLIYFQGTGAADDSGLPNDRFFAVRPEGSVSTLKIQRTERGDSAVYLCASSLQGPNEKLFFGSGTQLSVL.